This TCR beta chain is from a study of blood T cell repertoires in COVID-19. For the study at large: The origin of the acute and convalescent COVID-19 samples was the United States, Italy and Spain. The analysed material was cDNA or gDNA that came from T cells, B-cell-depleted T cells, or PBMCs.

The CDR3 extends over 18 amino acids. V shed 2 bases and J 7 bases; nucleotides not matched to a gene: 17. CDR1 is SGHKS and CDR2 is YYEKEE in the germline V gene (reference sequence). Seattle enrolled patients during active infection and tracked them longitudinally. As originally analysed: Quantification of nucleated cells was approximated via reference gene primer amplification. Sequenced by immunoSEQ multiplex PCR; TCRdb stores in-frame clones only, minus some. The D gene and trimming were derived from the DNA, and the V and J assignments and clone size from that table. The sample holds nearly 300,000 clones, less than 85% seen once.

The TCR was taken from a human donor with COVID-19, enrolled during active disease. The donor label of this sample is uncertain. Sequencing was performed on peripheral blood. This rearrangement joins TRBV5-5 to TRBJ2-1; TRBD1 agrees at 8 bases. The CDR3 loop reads CASSFLPTGARLGNEQFF. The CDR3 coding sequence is TGTGCCAGCAGCTTTCTGCCGACAGGGGCCCGTTTAGGGAATGAGCAGTTCTTC.